These 13 T cell receptor beta chains came from one sample sequenced in a study of T cell responses to AZD1222 COVID-19 vaccine. The protocol was immunoSEQ multiplex PCR, while the TCRdb copy is restricted to in-frame clones and leaves out a portion. The sample holds roughly 130,000 clones, around 94% seen once. The source was peripheral blood, collected on day 0 of AZD1222 vaccination. Receptors originate from an adult in good health.

This chain uses TRBV28 with TRBJ1-2; a weak D match, TRBD1 (6 bases). The germline V gene encodes CDR1 MDHEN and CDR2 SYDVKM. V dropped 5 bases and J dropped 1 base, with 11 bases sitting between them. The CDR3 consists of 14 residues. The CDR3 sequence is CASSIRTVNYGYTF. The DNA of the CDR3 is TGTGCCAGCAGTATACGGACAGTTAACTATGGCTACACCTTC.

This clone is a singleton in its sample. The chain couples TRBV28 to TRBJ2-5, with 7 positions matching TRBD1. This CDR3 is 15 amino acids long. CDR1 is MDHEN, CDR2 SYDVKM, per germline. Germline trimming cut 6 bases from V and 5 bases from J; bases unmatched to any gene: 12. The CDR3 DNA sequence: TGTGCCAGCAGCCCTTCACGACAGGGCTGGGAGACCCAGTACTTC. Translated: CASSPSRQGWETQYF.

The chain recombines TRBV10-2 with TRBJ1-4; no firm D call. V lost 4 bases to trimming and J lost 0 bases, with 12 bases between them. CDR3 length: 16 amino acids. From germline, CDR1 is WSHSY and CDR2 SAAADI. The chain's CDR3 is CASSGSYGATNEKLFF. In DNA, the CDR3 is TGCGCCAGCAGTGGATCGTACGGAGCAACTAATGAAAAACTGTTTTTT.

A single count supports this clone. This rearrangement joins TRBV18 to TRBJ2-3; possible D gene TRBD1, 5 bases. The CDR3 has 13 residues. Germline V CDR1 and CDR2: KGHSH, LQKENI. Trimming cost V 2 bases and J 5 bases, with 8 bases left between them. CDR3 residues: CASSPRGGDTQYF. Written as DNA, the CDR3 is TGTGCCAGCTCACCAAGGGGTGGAGATACGCAGTATTTT.

This clone has a single count. V and J are TRBV5-6 and TRBJ1-2; 9 bases agree with TRBD1. J gave up 4 bases and V 5 bases, and 6 bases lay outside the gene matches. This CDR3 spans 14 amino acids. The germline CDR1 and CDR2 sequences are SGHDT and YYEEEE. CDR3: CASRIQGAGYGYTF. In DNA, the CDR3 is TGTGCCAGCAGGATACAGGGGGCTGGCTATGGCTACACCTTC. Full variable domain (missing parts from reference TRBV5-6 and TRBJ1-2): DAGVTQSPTHLIKTRGQQVTLRCSPKSGHDTVSWYQQALGQGPQFIFQYYEEEERQRGNFPDRFSGHQFPNYSSELNVNALLLGDSALYLCASRIQGAGYGYTFGSGTRLTVV.

The rearrangement uses TRBV14 and TRBJ1-2; D gene unclear. The germline CDR1 and CDR2 sequences are SGHDN and FVKESK. The CDR3 runs to 16 residues. V was trimmed by 1 base and J by 0 bases, leaving 12 bases between them. The CDR3 loop is CASSQVGLTANYGYTF. The CDR3 DNA follows: TGTGCCAGCAGCCAAGTTGGCCTCACAGCTAACTATGGCTACACCTTC.

The chain links TRBV2 to TRBJ2-1; 10 bases match TRBD2. The CDR3 totals 15 residues. CDR1 and CDR2 from the germline V gene are SNHLY and FYNNEI. V gave up 6 bases and J gave up 7 bases; unmatched junction bases: 9. The CDR3 region has the DNA TGTGCCAGCAGACCTCTAGCGGGAGTTGGAAATGAGCAGTTCTTC. Translating it yields CASRPLAGVGNEQFF.

The chain combines TRBV5-6 with TRBJ2-6; TRBD1 might be the D (5 bases). V was cut by 0 bases and J by 0 bases, with 10 bases left in between. Germline V CDR1 and CDR2: SGHDT, YYEEEE. The CDR3 length is 17 residues. For the CDR3, the DNA is TGTGCCAGCAGCTTGGGACAGAGCAGCTCTGGGGCCAACGTCCTGACTTTC. This sequence encodes CASSLGQSSSGANVLTF.

The V gene is TRBV3-1 (or the pseudogene TRBV3-2), the J gene TRBJ2-2; D uncertain. V gave up 1 base and J gave up 7 bases, with 10 bases separating them. Germline lookup yields CDR1 LGHDT and CDR2 YNNKEL (reference sequence). CDR3 size: 14 residues. In DNA, the CDR3 is TGTGCCAGCAGCCAAGTCCCGGTACTCGGGGAGCTGTTTTTT. Its translation: CASSQVPVLGELFF.

The chain is built from TRBV6-2 or TRBV6-3 and TRBJ2-1, with 8 bases aligning to TRBD1. The germline gives CDR1 MNHEY, CDR2 SVGEGT. This CDR3 has 14 amino acids. Trimming removed 4 bases from V and 15 bases from J; junction bases left unmatched: 14. CDR3 amino acids: CASSFNTGGLSGFF. CDR3 sequence (DNA): TGTGCCAGCAGTTTCAACACAGGGGGTCTTAGTGGGTTCTTC.

This chain connects TRBV6-2 or TRBV6-3 to TRBJ2-1; tentatively, D is TRBD2 (6 bases). The CDR3 covers 15 residues. CDR1 is MNHEY and CDR2 is SVGEGT in the germline V gene. V was shortened by 4 bases and J by 2 bases, with 12 bases between the two germline ends. This CDR3 reads CASSSTRSPYNEQFF. The CDR3 DNA is TGTGCCAGCAGTTCGACTAGGAGTCCCTACAATGAGCAGTTCTTC.

The chain recombines TRBV7-2 with TRBJ1-1; a weak D match, TRBD1 (6 bases). The V end was cut by 5 bases, the J end by 3 bases, with 19 bases between. CDR1 SGHTA and CDR2 FQGNSA come from the germline V gene. The CDR3 is 16 residues long. CDR3 bases: TGTGCCAGCAGCCCCATACAGGGTCTACCGTACACTGAAGCTTTCTTT. It specifies CASSPIQGLPYTEAFF.

The chain combines TRBV28 with TRBJ1-5, with D unclear. Germline V gives CDR1 MDHEN, CDR2 SYDVKM. V was shortened by 3 bases and J by 4 bases, with 7 bases between the two germline ends. CDR3 length: 13 residues. The CDR3 sequence is CASSFARNQPQHF. The CDR3 DNA follows: TGTGCCAGCAGTTTCGCCAGAAATCAGCCCCAGCATTTT.